Each of the 15 T cell receptor beta chains below was sequenced from the same sample in a study of CD8 T cells in ankylosing spondylitis (dated by TCRdb to the late 2010s). The study at large found these results: Blood from ankylosing spondylitis patients appeared to be characterized by a TCR beta motif composed of eight highly homologous amino acid variants.

These receptors have no known antigen. The library was generated by 5' RACE. The sequencing machine was an Illumina HiSeq 2500. The public reads were quality trimmed at Q25 with fastp and then assembled into clones with MiXCR by TCRdb, keeping productive beta chains. Duplicate CDR3 protein sequences are folded into a single record with the most common DNA and genes. The sample data list over 700,000 distinct CDR3 sequences, and 15% to 20% of these were observed just once. 15% to 20% of the sample belongs to the ten largest clones. Sequencing used blood, either unsorted or a sorted T cell fraction (not recorded which). The source of these receptors is a male donor with ankylosing spondylitis.

V gene TRBV9 combines with J gene TRBJ2-1; TRBD2 agrees at 10 bases. CDR3 length equals 18 residues. V dropped 0 bases and J dropped 10; count of bases not matched to a gene: 16. Per germline, CDR1 SGDLS and CDR2 YYNGEE. The chain's CDR3 is CASSVVSSGTSEFREQFF. The CDR3, as DNA: TGTGCCAGCAGCGTAGTCTCATCTGGGACTAGCGAGTTTAGGGAGCAGTTCTTC. The entire variable domain, with the rest obtained from reference TRBV9 and TRBJ2-1, is as follows: DSGVTQTPKHLITATGQRVTLRCSPRSGDLSVYWYQQSLDQGLQFLIQYYNGEERAKGNILERFSAQQFPDLHSELNLSSLELGDSALYFCASSVVSSGTSEFREQFFGPGTRLTVL.

The CDR3 loop is CSARRGAQETQYF. The CDR3 nucleotides read TGCAGTGCCAGGCGGGGGGCTCAAGAGACCCAGTACTTC. The genes are TRBV20-1 and TRBJ2-5; 8 nucleotides align to TRBD2. The length of the CDR3 is 13 residues. V shed 6 bases, J shed 2 bases, and the junction held 5 bases outside the gene matches. CDR1 and CDR2 from the germline V gene are DFQATT and SNEGSKA (reference sequence).

The CDR3 reads CSAAWASGSYEQYF. The CDR3 DNA reads TGCAGTGCCGCCTGGGCTAGCGGCTCCTACGAGCAGTACTTC. The rearrangement joins TRBV20-1 to TRBJ2-7; 7 bases map to TRBD2. Per the germline V gene, CDR1 is DFQATT and CDR2 is SNEGSKA (reference sequence). V gave up 6 bases and J gave up 0 bases; unmatched junction bases: 8. The CDR3 spans 14 residues.

This clonotype was recorded a few times. This chain uses TRBV29-1 with TRBJ2-1, with TRBD2 matching 7 bases. This CDR3 is built from 14 residues. Germline CDR1 is SQVTM and CDR2 is ANQGSEA. The J segment lost 2 bases and the V segment lost 4 bases, leaving 5 bases of the junction unmatched. The CDR3 DNA reads TGCAGCGTTGCCCAGCGGGGAACCTACAATGAGCAGTTCTTC. It yields the protein CSVAQRGTYNEQFF.

V usage is TRBV7-3 and J usage is TRBJ2-3; TRBD2 might be the D (6 bases). Trimming took off 5 bases at V and 2 bases at J, with 26 bases between the two ends. Germline lookup yields CDR1 SGHTA and CDR2 FQGTGA. This CDR3 is 19 amino acids long. The CDR3 loop reads CASSPGLRGSGQYTDTQYF. The DNA for the CDR3 is TGTGCCAGCAGCCCCGGCCTGAGGGGAAGCGGGCAATACACAGATACGCAGTATTTT.

The rearrangement uses TRBV12-3 or TRBV12-4 and TRBJ1-1; the D is unclear. CDR3 size: 16 residues. V was shortened by 3 bases and J by 4 bases, with 18 bases between the two germline ends. The CDR3 protein is CASSFDGDGDFTEAFF. The DNA of the CDR3 is TGTGCCAGCAGTTTCGACGGGGATGGAGATTTCACTGAAGCTTTCTTT.

This sequence joins TRBV7-9 and TRBJ2-7, with TRBD1 matching 7 bases. Per the germline V gene, CDR1 is SEHNR and CDR2 is FQNEAQ (reference sequence). V lost 5 bases to trimming and J lost 4 bases; unmatched junction nucleotides: 11. The CDR3 totals 15 residues. In DNA, the CDR3 is TGTGCCAGCAGCGGTAGACAGGGTTCCGGATACGAGCAGTACTTC. Its translation: CASSGRQGSGYEQYF.

This clonotype came up a few times. This rearrangement joins TRBV30 to TRBJ2-1; D possibly matches TRBD1 or TRBD2 (5 bases each). Trimming removed 1 base from V and 4 bases from J, with 5 bases in between. The CDR3 is 12 residues long. Per germline, CDR1 GTSNPN and CDR2 SVGIG (reference sequence). CDR3 amino acids: CAWSGGYNEQFF. CDR3 in DNA: TGTGCCTGGAGTGGGGGGTACAATGAGCAGTTCTTC.

V usage is TRBV15 and J usage is TRBJ2-1; no firm D call. Trimming took 3 bases from V and 9 from J, leaving 9 bases between them. The CDR3 has 12 residues. Per germline, CDR1 LNHNV and CDR2 YYDKDF (reference sequence). CDR3 bases: TGTGCCACCAGCAGTGTAGGGATTGAGCAGTTCTTC. This encodes CATSSVGIEQFF.

This rearrangement joins TRBV6-5 to TRBJ2-3, with D tentatively TRBD1 (5 bases). V gave up 2 bases and J gave up 4 bases, with 13 bases separating them. The CDR3 runs to 15 residues. Germline loops: CDR1 MNHEY, CDR2 SVGAGI. CDR3 sequence (DNA): TGTGCCAGCAGTTACACAGGCTCGAGCGCAGATACGCAGTATTTT. It translates to CASSYTGSSADTQYF.

This clonotype was recorded at least ten times. The chain is built from TRBV10-3 and TRBJ1-1, with D perhaps matching TRBD1 (6 bases). Germline CDR1 and CDR2: ENHRY and SYGVKD. CDR3 length: 13 amino acids. Trimming took off 4 bases at V and 5 bases at J, with 11 bases between the two ends. The CDR3 DNA is TGTGCCATCAGTGGGGACCAGGGGACTGAAGCTTTCTTT. It yields the protein CAISGDQGTEAFF.

The CDR3 region has the DNA TGTGCCAGCAGCCCCACTAGGACTAGCGGGAGGGTCTTCGAGCAGTACTTC. Its protein is CASSPTRTSGRVFEQYF. V is TRBV5-6 and J is TRBJ2-7, with 15 positions matching TRBD2. V trimming: 4 bases; J trimming: 6 bases; junction bases outside the gene matches: 11. Germline lookup yields CDR1 SGHDT and CDR2 YYEEEE. The CDR3 spans 17 residues.

This clonotype was seen more than once but under ten times. The V call is TRBV7-6, the J call TRBJ2-2; D not resolved. Trimming cost V 5 bases and J 5 bases, with 15 bases left between them. This CDR3 comprises 15 residues. Germline lookup yields CDR1 SGHVS and CDR2 FNYEAQ. The DNA of the CDR3 is TGTGCCAGCAGCCCTTGGGCAGAACCTACCGGGGAGCTGTTTTTT. It codes for CASSPWAEPTGELFF.

This clonotype was seen more than once but under ten times. The chain is built from TRBV20-1 and TRBJ1-4; D remains ambiguous. CDR1 and CDR2 (germline): DFQATT, SNEGSKA (reference sequence). The CDR3 spans 15 residues. The ends were cut back, 2 bases at V and 4 bases at J, with 14 bases in the middle. The CDR3 sequence is CSARPDGGLNEKLFF. In DNA, the CDR3 is TGCAGTGCTAGACCCGACGGCGGGCTTAATGAAAAACTGTTTTTT.

The V call is TRBV20-1, the J call TRBJ1-2; D not resolved. CDR1 is DFQATT, CDR2 SNEGSKA, per germline (reference sequence). Trimming took 5 bases from V and 4 from J, leaving 17 bases between them. There are 14 residues in the CDR3. Here the CDR3 reads CSAPSWVRLYGYTF. DNA for the CDR3: TGCAGTGCTCCCAGTTGGGTCAGACTCTATGGCTACACCTTC.